These 26 T cell receptor beta chains originate from one sample sequenced in a study of CD8+CD57+ T cells in acquired aplastic anemia. All patients picked for sequencing had shown, by flow cytometry, an expansion of CD8+CD57+ cells. Profiling that covered TCR beta VDJ and CDR3 relied on genomic DNA as its template. TCRdb re-called the reads through MiXCR, storing one row per CDR3 protein. The sample has roughly 160,000 distinct CDR3 sequences; roughly two thirds are singletons. The source material was sorted CD4+, CD8+, or CD8+CD57+ T cells (not recorded which) from PBMCs. These receptors came from a human donor with aplastic anemia.

This sequence joins TRBV20-1 and TRBJ2-7; 11 nucleotides agree with TRBD2. The CDR3 runs to 15 residues. CDR1 is DFQATT and CDR2 is SNEGSKA in the germline V gene (reference sequence). The junction had 9 bases not matched to a gene; V was cut back by 5 bases and J by 3 bases. CDR3 protein: CSADPLAGGVYEQYF. The CDR3 DNA reads TGCAGTGCTGACCCCTTAGCGGGGGGGGTCTACGAGCAGTACTTC.

The chain has TRBV7-8 and TRBJ1-4; 7 bases line up with TRBD1. The CDR3 has 15 amino acids. Germline loops: CDR1 SGHVS, CDR2 FQNEAQ. J gave up 4 bases and V 7 bases, and 9 bases lay outside the gene matches. The CDR3 bases are TGTGCCAGCACCTTGGGGACAGTCTTTAATGAAAAACTGTTTTTT. It codes for CASTLGTVFNEKLFF.

The J gene is TRBJ2-3, the V gene TRBV4-2; 13 bases align to TRBD2. Trimming removed 1 base from V and 5 bases from J; junction bases left unmatched: 0. The V gene's germline CDR1 is LGHNA and CDR2 YNFKEQ. The CDR3 has 15 amino acids. CDR3 sequence (DNA): TGTGCCAGCAGCCAAGGGACTAGCGGGGGAGATACGCAGTATTTT. Amino acids: CASSQGTSGGDTQYF.

The chain employs TRBV15 and TRBJ1-2, with D tentatively TRBD1 (5 bases). The CDR3 covers 14 residues. Germline V lookup: CDR1 LNHNV, CDR2 YYDKDF (reference sequence). V was cut by 4 bases and J by 6 bases, with 15 bases left in between. CDR3 DNA sequence: TGTGCCACCAGCATTAGGGGCGCGTATCATGGCTACACCTTC. Translation: CATSIRGAYHGYTF. The whole variable domain, remainder taken from reference TRBV15 and TRBJ1-2, is DAMVIQNPRYQVTQFGKPVTLSCSQTLNHNVMYWYQQKSSQAPKLLFHYYDKDFNNEADTPDNFQSRRPNTSFCFLDIRSPGLGDTAMYLCATSIRGAYHGYTFGSGTRLTVV.

The chain combines TRBV20-1 with TRBJ2-7, with a tentative D call TRBD2 (5 bases). This CDR3 spans 13 amino acids. Germline assignment: CDR1 DFQATT and CDR2 SNEGSKA (reference sequence). V lost 6 bases and J lost 4, with 16 bases in between. This CDR3 reads CSAIPLDLYEQYF. The DNA of the CDR3 is TGCAGTGCCATTCCCCTGGACTTGTACGAGCAGTACTTC.

The chain is built from TRBV15 and TRBJ1-5; weak D call: TRBD1 (5 bases). Germline CDR1 and CDR2: LNHNV and YYDKDF (reference sequence). This CDR3 spans 15 amino acids. The germline V and J ends were trimmed by 8 bases and 4 bases, with 18 bases remaining between them. The chain's CDR3 is CATGGGARGNQPQHF. The CDR3 nucleotides read TGTGCCACCGGCGGGGGTGCAAGGGGAAATCAGCCCCAGCATTTT.

The chain has TRBV24-1 and TRBJ2-5; 12 bases fit TRBD1. This CDR3 has 16 amino acids. With V trimmed by 5 bases and J by 4 bases, 7 bases remained unmatched. Germline lookup yields CDR1 KGHDR and CDR2 SFDVKD. The CDR3 DNA reads as TGTGCCACCAGTGTTGGAACGGGACAGGGGGCAGAGACCCAGTACTTC. This translates into CATSVGTGQGAETQYF.

The chain uses TRBV7-3 and TRBJ2-7, with 9 bases aligning to TRBD2. V gave up 1 base and J gave up 2 bases; unmatched junction bases: 0. Looked up from germline, CDR1 is SGHTA and CDR2 is FQGTGA. CDR3 length equals 14 residues. The chain's CDR3 is CASSLSGRAYEQYF. Written as DNA, the CDR3 is TGTGCCAGCAGCTTAAGCGGGAGGGCCTACGAGCAGTACTTC.

The V gene is TRBV9, the J gene TRBJ2-1; 13 bases align to TRBD2. The CDR3 runs to 19 residues. Germline V gives CDR1 SGDLS, CDR2 YYNGEE. The ends lost 1 base at V and 7 bases at J; junction bases unmatched: 14. CDR3 bases: TGTGCCAGCAGCGTACGAGGGACTAGCGGGGTAGCTCAAATAAATGAGCAGTTCTTC. Its translation is CASSVRGTSGVAQINEQFF.

V usage is TRBV7-3 and J usage is TRBJ2-6; TRBD1 might be the D (6 bases). Deletions cut 6 bases from V and 4 bases from J, with 19 bases between. CDR1 SGHTA and CDR2 FQGTGA come from the germline V gene. This CDR3 comprises 17 residues. Written as DNA, the CDR3 is TGTGCCAGCAGGTGGGACACCGGCGGTTCAGGGGCCAACGTCCTGACTTTC. Translated: CASRWDTGGSGANVLTF.

The rearrangement links TRBV7-9 to TRBJ2-3; D is unresolved. The length of the CDR3 is 14 residues. Per the germline V gene, CDR1 is SEHNR and CDR2 is FQNEAQ (reference sequence). The V end lost 4 bases, the J end lost 4 bases, and 12 bases lay between the germline ends. The CDR3 reads CASSSPQDADTQYF. As DNA, the CDR3 is TGTGCCAGCAGCTCCCCCCAAGACGCAGATACGCAGTATTTT.

The table lists this clonotype with a few counts. The chain carries TRBV10-3 and TRBJ2-7, with D perhaps TRBD2 (5 bases). Looked up from germline, CDR1 is ENHRY and CDR2 is SYGVKD. The CDR3 runs 12 residues. The germline V and J ends were trimmed by 6 bases and 3 bases, with 9 bases remaining between them. Here the CDR3 reads CAIRGSSYEQYF. The CDR3 DNA follows: TGTGCCATCAGGGGGAGCAGCTACGAGCAGTACTTC.

This rearrangement joins TRBV19 to TRBJ2-7; D unclear. Germline CDR1 LNHDA, CDR2 SQIVND (reference sequence). Trimming removed 4 bases at V and 3 bases at J, with 4 bases between. This CDR3 is 11 amino acids long. The chain's CDR3 is CASSTGYEQYF. As DNA, the CDR3 is TGTGCCAGTAGTACAGGCTACGAGCAGTACTTC.

The chain employs TRBV5-1 and TRBJ2-7; 9 bases agree with TRBD1. Looked up from germline, CDR1 is SGHRS and CDR2 is YFSETQ. The CDR3 runs 15 residues. The V segment lost 1 base and the J segment 3 bases; nucleotides outside the gene matches: 5. The CDR3 loop reads CASSLTGTGIYEQYF. The CDR3 DNA sequence: TGCGCCAGCAGCTTGACCGGGACAGGGATCTACGAGCAGTACTTC.

Remarks on this clonotype: The junction departs from the called germline gene at one end, perhaps through a read error. J is TRBJ1-1 and V is TRBV7-8; no definite D call. This CDR3 has 14 amino acids. Per germline, CDR1 SGHVS and CDR2 FQNEAQ. CDR3 sequence (DNA): TGTGCCGGCAGCTTAGGAGGGTCCAACACTGAAGCTTTCTTT. This sequence encodes CAGSLGGSNTEAFF.

The chain combines TRBV2 with TRBJ2-7; the D gene is possibly TRBD2 (5 bases). The CDR3 loop spans 13 amino acids. Germline V gene lookup returns CDR1 SNHLY and CDR2 FYNNEI. Trimming left V 6 bases short and J 4 bases short, with 13 bases between. The CDR3 nucleotides are TGTGCCAGCAGCGGGGAGAGCTATTACGAGCAGTACTTC. Its translation: CASSGESYYEQYF.

This chain connects TRBV7-3 to TRBJ2-3; 11 positions match TRBD2. Germline values: CDR1 SGHTA, CDR2 FQGTGA. Trimming took 2 bases from V and 4 from J; bases not matched to a gene: 8. This CDR3 is 17 amino acids long. CDR3 residues: CASSLGLAGGAADTQYF. The CDR3 bases are TGTGCCAGCAGCTTAGGGCTAGCGGGAGGCGCGGCAGATACGCAGTATTTT.

This clonotype was seen only a few times. The chain joins TRBV20-1 to TRBJ2-7; tentatively, D is TRBD1 (5 bases). The CDR3 loop spans 15 amino acids. V lost 7 bases to trimming and J lost 3 bases, with 22 bases between them. Germline assignment: CDR1 DFQATT and CDR2 SNEGSKA (reference sequence). In DNA form, the CDR3 reads TGCAGTGTTCCTCCCGCGGACCAGGGAAACTACGAGCAGTACTTC. The encoded protein is CSVPPADQGNYEQYF.

As for this clonotype: It is likely a read error, because the conserved phenylalanine at the end of the CDR3 is missing. This CDR3 is CASSQGTANEQYS. The DNA for the CDR3 is TGCGCCAGCAGCCAGGGGACAGCCAACGAGCAGTACTCC. The rearrangement links TRBV7-2 to TRBJ2-7; TRBD1 aligns across 7 bases. Per germline, CDR1 SGHTA and CDR2 FQGNSA. The CDR3 length is 13 residues.

This chain connects TRBV7-6 to TRBJ2-5; TRBD2 matches 13 bases. Trimming took 4 bases from V and 7 from J; bases not matched to a gene: 24. This CDR3 has 21 amino acids. Germline V gene sequence: CDR1 SGHVS, CDR2 FNYEAQ. In DNA, the CDR3 is TGTGCCAGCAGCTCGACCCCCCCTGGACTAGCGGGGGAAACAAGAGAAGGGACCCAGTACTTC. It translates to CASSSTPPGLAGETREGTQYF.

As to this clonotype: The conserved closing phenylalanine or tryptophan is absent in this CDR3, likely reflecting a read error. This chain uses TRBV2 with TRBJ2-7; possibly TRBD1 for D (6 bases). The CDR3 contains 12 residues. Trimming left V 6 bases short and J 6 bases short, with 12 bases between. The germline gives CDR1 SNHLY, CDR2 FYNNEI. CDR3 in DNA: TGTGCCAGCAGAGCAGGGGTTGGCGAGCAGTACCTC. It encodes CASRAGVGEQYL.

In its sample, this clonotype was seen many times. This chain links TRBV4-1 with TRBJ2-7; D is perhaps TRBD2 (5 bases). This CDR3 comprises 15 residues. Germline lookup yields CDR1 MGHRA and CDR2 YSYEKL. The V gene lost 1 base and the J gene lost 1 base, with 11 bases spanning the gap. The CDR3 nucleotides are TGCGCCAGCAGCCAAGGGGTGCGGGCTTCCTACGAGCAGTACGTC. It codes for CASSQGVRASYEQYV.

As regards this clonotype: A much larger clonotype is one base distant, so this may be a read error. The V gene is TRBV10-3, the J gene TRBJ2-5; TRBD1 matches at 12 bases. The J call may be in error: the DNA end matches TRBJ2-1 better. The CDR3 is 17 residues long. Germline V gene data show CDR1 as ENHRY and CDR2 as SYGVKD. The CDR3 is CASSDSGRDRGPGEQFF. As DNA, the CDR3 is TGTGCCAGCAGTGACTCCGGTCGGGACAGGGGGCCCGGTGAGCAGTTCTTC.

In this sample, this clonotype turned up many times. V usage is TRBV5-1 and J usage is TRBJ1-5; D not certain. The CDR3 sequence is 15 residues long. The V end lost 4 bases, the J end lost 6 bases, and 17 bases lay between the germline ends. Germline CDR1 and CDR2: SGHRS and YFSETQ. The CDR3 reads CASSPEGISGQPQHF. The CDR3 DNA is TGCGCCAGCAGCCCGGAAGGCATTTCCGGTCAGCCCCAGCATTTT.

A few counts support this clonotype. This sequence joins TRBV6-4 and TRBJ2-2; 7 bases fit TRBD2. CDR1 and CDR2 from the germline V gene are MRHNA and SNTAGT. CDR3 size: 12 residues. V shed 4 bases, J shed 7 bases, and the junction held 0 bases outside the gene matches. The CDR3 protein is CASSGTSGELFF. CDR3 bases: TGTGCCAGCAGTGGGACTAGCGGGGAGCTGTTTTTT.

The chain links TRBV19 to TRBJ1-5; D uncertain. This CDR3 has 13 residues. Germline-derived CDR1 and CDR2 are LNHDA and SQIVND (reference sequence). Trimming removed 10 bases from V and 6 bases from J, with 16 bases in between. As DNA, the CDR3 is TGTGCCACCGCGACTGACCGGGGTCAGCCCCAGCATTTT. Translating it yields CATATDRGQPQHF.